Ten or more counts support the clone carrying this TCR beta chain. With iRepertoire HTBI primers and Arm-PCR of CDR3 regions, TCR beta libraries were built. Study processing details: Throughout the samples, researchers identified around 65 TRBV and approximately 13 TRBJ segments. One entry per CDR3 protein, called by TCRdb with MiXCR from the multiplex PCR reads. TCRdb, not the original authors, processed these V and J calls. The top ten hold roughly 15% of the sample, which has over 200,000 distinct CDR3 sequences, approximately 18% seen once. This sample is drawn from a study of regulatory T cells in long-lasting Graves disease. Time point meaning: newly diagnosed GD, antithyroid drugs for less than 3 months. PBMCs provided the RNA from which the TCR library was made. Graves' disease diagnosis relied on American Thyroid Association guidelines. The CDR3 is made up of 15 amino acids. Germline lookup yields CDR1 SNHLY and CDR2 FYNNEI. V was shortened by 0 bases and J by 3 bases, with 9 bases between the two germline ends.

The sample also formed part of further work on T cells in Graves' hyperthyroidism and ophthalmopathy. As that study records: Patients were excluded for uncontrolled infection, other autoimmune disease, pregnancy or lactation.

The clonotype was recovered from a woman aged 25-40 years with Graves disease. The chain carries TRBV2 and TRBJ1-5; no reliable D call. The source was peripheral blood mononuclear cells (PBMCs), collected at new diagnosis, from a patient treated with antithyroid drugs. In DNA form, the CDR3 reads TGTGCCAGCAGTGAAGCGACACCGAACAATCAGCCCCAGCATTTT. Translating gives CASSEATPNNQPQHF. The full variable domain, rest sourced from reference TRBV2 and TRBJ1-5, is EPEVTQTPSHQVTQMGQEVILRCVPISNHLYFYWYRQILGQKVEFLVSFYNNEISEKSEIFDDQFSVERPDGSNFTLKIRSTKLEDSAMYFCASSEATPNNQPQHFGDGTRLSIL.